Listed below are T cell receptor beta chains from one sample, sequenced in a study of CD8 T cells in ankylosing spondylitis. TCRdb passed the 5' RACE reads through MiXCR, listing each CDR3 protein once. Of around 440,000 distinct CDR3 sequences in the sample, roughly 18% were seen once. The sample taken for sequencing was blood, either unsorted or a sorted T cell fraction (not recorded which). The receptors stem from a male donor with ankylosing spondylitis. The CDR3 runs from the conserved cysteine through the conserved F or W. The D gene is left open where the match is weak. Clone size is not always given. Where it is, it says once, few, many or a class for expanded clones.

j_gene,d_gene,abundance,v_gene,CDR3aa,CDR3nt
TRBJ2-7,TRBD2,NA,TRBV28,CASSSNLAGTYEQYF,TGTGCCAGCAGTTCCAACCTAGCGGGTACCTACGAGCAGTACTTC
TRBJ2-2,NA,many,TRBV12-3/TRBV12-4,CASSRSGINTGELFF,TGTGCCAGCAGCCGAAGCGGAATTAACACCGGGGAGCTGTTTTTT
TRBJ1-5,NA,NA,TRBV27,CASSPGWLGNQPQHF,TGTGCCAGCAGTCCAGGGTGGCTGGGGAATCAGCCCCAGCATTTT
TRBJ2-3,NA,NA,TRBV2,CASSGSGTQYF,TGTGCCAGCAGTGGATCCGGTACGCAGTATTTT
TRBJ1-1,NA,few,TRBV5-1,CASNPTSLVSLRTEAFF,TGCGCCAGCAATCCAACGAGCCTGGTCAGCTTGAGGACTGAAGCTTTCTTT
TRBJ2-5,TRBD1,few,TRBV27,CASTPLGTGRETQYF,TGTGCCAGCACCCCCCTCGGGACAGGGCGAGAGACCCAGTACTTC
TRBJ2-1,NA,NA,TRBV9,CASSVGGANLNEQFF,TGTGCCAGCAGCGTAGGGGGGGCTAATTTAAATGAGCAGTTCTTC
TRBJ2-5,NA,few,TRBV9,CASSVAGIQETQYF,TGTGCCAGCAGCGTAGCGGGAATCCAAGAGACCCAGTACTTC
TRBJ1-1,TRBD1,many,TRBV20-1,CSASPQGRGEAFF,TGCAGTGCTAGTCCACAGGGGCGAGGGGAAGCTTTCTTT
TRBJ1-2,TRBD1,NA,TRBV7-9,CASSLLGTEEGYTF,TGTGCCAGCAGTCTTCTTGGGACAGAAGAAGGCTACACCTTC
TRBJ2-4,NA,few,TRBV6-5,CASSYKWTAIAKNIQYF,TGTGCCAGCAGTTACAAGTGGACAGCTATAGCCAAAAACATTCAGTACTTC
TRBJ1-6,NA,few,TRBV10-3,CAISVFWDSPLHF,TGTGCCATCAGCGTTTTTTGGGATTCACCCCTCCACTTT
TRBJ1-6,TRBD1,NA,TRBV6-1,CASSEVGQRYNSPLHF,TGTGCCAGCAGTGAGGTGGGACAGCGCTATAATTCACCCCTCCACTTT
TRBJ1-1,NA,few,TRBV5-1,CASSPVGGTEAFF,TGCGCCAGCTCTCCGGTAGGGGGGACTGAAGCTTTCTTT
TRBJ2-7,NA,few,TRBV12-3/TRBV12-4,CASSFSPPAEQYF,TGTGCCAGCAGTTTTAGCCCCCCTGCCGAGCAGTACTTC
TRBJ2-7,NA,NA,TRBV7-8,CASSLLSGSGGEQYF,TGTGCCAGCAGCTTACTGTCGGGGTCTGGTGGCGAGCAGTACTTC
TRBJ2-1,NA,few,TRBV4-3,CASTPGTSYNEQFF,TGCGCCAGCACCCCTGGGACGTCTTACAATGAGCAGTTCTTC
TRBJ1-2,NA,few,TRBV20-1,CSATHSGVDYGYTF,TGCAGTGCTACCCACAGTGGGGTCGACTATGGCTACACCTTC
TRBJ2-7,TRBD1,few,TRBV29-1,CSVYGQGAQYF,TGCAGCGTCTATGGACAGGGGGCTCAGTACTTC
TRBJ2-1,NA,NA,TRBV7-2,CASSLGSGVPYNEQFF,TGTGCCAGCAGCTTAGGTTCTGGGGTCCCCTACAATGAGCAGTTCTTC
TRBJ2-4,TRBD2,few,TRBV20-1,CSASLLVAGDIQYF,TGCAGTGCTAGTTTATTGGTAGCGGGGGACATTCAGTACTTC
TRBJ1-2,NA,NA,TRBV11-2,CASSPGTLGGYTF,TGTGCCAGCAGCCCCGGGACACTTGGTGGCTACACCTTC
TRBJ1-5,TRBD1,NA,TRBV12-3/TRBV12-4,CASAGTGGFQPQHF,TGTGCCAGCGCCGGGACAGGGGGCTTTCAGCCCCAGCATTTT
TRBJ2-7,TRBD2,NA,TRBV4-1,CASSQAPVAGVYEQYF,TGCGCCAGCAGCCAAGCTCCCGTAGCGGGAGTGTACGAGCAGTACTTC
TRBJ2-1,NA,few,TRBV7-3,CASSRNRGNEQFF,TGTGCCAGCAGCCGGAATAGGGGCAATGAGCAGTTCTTC
TRBJ1-1,NA,NA,TRBV19,CASSILLTQTTEAFF,TGTGCCAGTAGTATTCTACTTACCCAAACCACTGAAGCTTTCTTT
TRBJ2-1,NA,few,TRBV20-1,CSANPEGRTYNEQFF,TGCAGTGCTAATCCAGAAGGACGTACCTACAATGAGCAGTTCTTC